Only a few counts were recorded for the clone carrying this T cell receptor beta chain. What it binds is unknown. These data come from a study of T-cell reconstitution after alpha-beta-depleted transplantation in children. Points from the study as a whole: Surviving recipient T cells and thymic progenitors underlay high day-60 TCRbeta diversity in some patients. Newly produced T cells mostly accounted for T-cell counts and diversity one year post-transplant.

Preparing the TCRbeta library involved the use of unique molecular identifiers. TCRdb reprocessed the PCR reads with MiXCR, giving one entry per CDR3 protein. Of 550,000 to 600,000 distinct CDR3 sequences in the sample, 20% to 25% were seen once. With 8 bases removed from V and 3 bases from J, the gap between germline ends came to 13 bases. The CDR3 is made up of 14 amino acids. The receptor was isolated from a boy under two years old who had a stem cell transplant for acute myeloid leukemia, so the T cells may come from the graft donor. Sequenced here: PBMCs, mostly from graft donor cells, sampled 360 days after TCRalphabeta/CD19-depleted stem cell transplant. V usage is TRBV12-3 or TRBV12-4 and J usage is TRBJ2-2; tentative D call: TRBD1 (6 bases). The CDR3 nucleotides read TGTGCCAGCGGTAGGGGGTCCTACACCGGGGAGCTGTTTTTT. It specifies CASGRGSYTGELFF.